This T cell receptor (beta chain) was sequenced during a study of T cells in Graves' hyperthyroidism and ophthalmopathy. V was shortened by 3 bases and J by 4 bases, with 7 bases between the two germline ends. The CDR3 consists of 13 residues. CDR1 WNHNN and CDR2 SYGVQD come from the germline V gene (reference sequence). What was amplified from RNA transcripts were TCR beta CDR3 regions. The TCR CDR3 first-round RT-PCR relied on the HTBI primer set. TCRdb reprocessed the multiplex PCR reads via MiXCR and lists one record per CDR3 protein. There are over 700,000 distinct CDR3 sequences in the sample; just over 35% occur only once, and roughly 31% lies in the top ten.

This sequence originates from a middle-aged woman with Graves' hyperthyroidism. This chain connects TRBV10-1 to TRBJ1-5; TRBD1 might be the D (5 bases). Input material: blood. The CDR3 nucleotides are TGCGCCAGCAGTGAAGGGGTTAATCAGCCCCAGCATTTT. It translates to CASSEGVNQPQHF.